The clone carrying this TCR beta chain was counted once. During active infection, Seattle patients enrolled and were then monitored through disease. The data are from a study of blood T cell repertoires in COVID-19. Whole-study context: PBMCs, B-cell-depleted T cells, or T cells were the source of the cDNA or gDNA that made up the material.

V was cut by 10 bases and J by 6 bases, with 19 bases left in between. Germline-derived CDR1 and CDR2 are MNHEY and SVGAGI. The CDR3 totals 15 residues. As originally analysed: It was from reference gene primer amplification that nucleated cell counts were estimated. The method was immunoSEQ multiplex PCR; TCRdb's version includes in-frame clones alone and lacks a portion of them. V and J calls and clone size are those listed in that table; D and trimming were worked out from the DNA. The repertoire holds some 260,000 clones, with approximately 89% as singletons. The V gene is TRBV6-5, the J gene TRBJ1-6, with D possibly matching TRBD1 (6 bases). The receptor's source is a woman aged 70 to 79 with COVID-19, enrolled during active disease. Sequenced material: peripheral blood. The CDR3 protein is CATSHPAGANSPLHF. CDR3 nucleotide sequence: TGTGCCACCAGCCACCCAGCAGGGGCTAATTCACCCCTCCACTTT.